These 10 T cell receptor beta chains were sequenced from one sample in a study of type 1 and type 2 diabetes patients. Amplification started from genomic DNA. Multiplex PCR with 30 forward and 13 reverse primers amplified the TCR beta CDR3. TCRdb analysed the multiplex PCR reads with MiXCR anew, one entry per CDR3 protein. Here the sample spans more than 250,000 distinct CDR3 sequences, around 50% being singletons. Sequenced material: peripheral blood mononuclear cells (PBMCs). The receptors stem from a man in his late teens or twenties with type 2 diabetes.

This rearrangement joins TRBV5-1 to TRBJ2-7; D is uncertain. V lost 3 bases and J 2 bases, leaving 18 bases between the germline ends. The germline V gene encodes CDR1 SGHRS and CDR2 YFSETQ. CDR3 length: 16 residues. The CDR3 here is CASSSGGRNIAYEQYF. The CDR3 coding sequence is TGCGCCAGCAGCTCTGGTGGCAGGAACATCGCCTACGAGCAGTACTTC.

The chain links TRBV27 to TRBJ1-6; D not resolved. The V gene's germline CDR1 is MNHEY and CDR2 SMNVEV (reference sequence). This CDR3 is built from 14 residues. V was trimmed by 3 bases and J by 5 bases, leaving 8 bases between them. The CDR3 nucleotides are TGTGCCAGCAGTTTGTACAGCGATAATTCACCCCTCCACTTT. It encodes CASSLYSDNSPLHF.

This clonotype was observed once. Relative to the germline gene, one junction end is altered; a read error may explain this. For the CDR3, the DNA is TGCAGCGTTGCCGAGGGTTCCACAGATGCGCAGTATTTT. It codes for CSVAEGSTDAQYF. This chain joins TRBV29-1 and TRBJ2-3; TRBD2 might be the D (5 bases). Germline V CDR1 and CDR2: SQVTM, ANQGSEA. This CDR3 is built from 13 residues.

This clonotype has just a few counts. CDR3 DNA: TGCAGTGCTACGAACCCCTCGTCATCCTACGAGCAGTACTTC. Protein: CSATNPSSSYEQYF. This chain uses TRBV20-1 with TRBJ2-7; D is uncertain. Germline CDR1 is DFQATT and CDR2 is SNEGSKA (reference sequence). With 4 bases removed from V and 1 base from J, the gap between germline ends came to 14 bases. This CDR3 comprises 14 residues.

This sequence joins TRBV20-1 and TRBJ1-5; tentative D call: TRBD1 (5 bases). Germline V gene sequence: CDR1 DFQATT, CDR2 SNEGSKA (reference sequence). V shed 1 base and J shed 0 bases, with 13 bases lying between them. The CDR3 has 16 amino acids. For the CDR3, the DNA is TGCAGTGCTAGAGTCCCACAGGCTACTAGCAATCAGCCCCAGCATTTT. It specifies CSARVPQATSNQPQHF.

This chain links TRBV5-1 with TRBJ2-2, with D perhaps TRBD1 (5 bases). V lost 6 bases and J 6 bases, leaving 9 bases between the germline ends. This CDR3 is 12 amino acids long. The germline CDR1 and CDR2 sequences are SGHRS and YFSETQ. The CDR3 sequence is CASTQGPGELFF. The CDR3 bases are TGCGCCAGCACCCAGGGTCCCGGGGAGCTGTTTTTT.

The chain employs TRBV19 and TRBJ1-5, with 8 bases fitting TRBD1. V lost 5 bases to trimming and J lost 5 bases; unmatched junction nucleotides: 8. This CDR3 is 15 amino acids long. Germline assignment: CDR1 LNHDA and CDR2 SQIVND (reference sequence). The DNA for the CDR3 is TGTGCCAGTAGTTTCTGGACAGGGCAGGATCAGCCCCAGCATTTT. It specifies CASSFWTGQDQPQHF.

As DNA, the CDR3 is TGTGCCAGCAGCTCCCACAGGGTACCCTTAAGCAATCAGCCCCAGCATTTT. Amino acids: CASSSHRVPLSNQPQHF. The chain is built from TRBV13 and TRBJ1-5, with D maybe TRBD1 (6 bases). With 4 bases removed from V and 1 base from J, the gap between germline ends came to 17 bases. The CDR3 sequence is 17 residues long. Germline V gives CDR1 PRHDT, CDR2 FYEKMQ (reference sequence).

The chain links TRBV4-1 to TRBJ1-1; D not certain. Germline V gene lookup returns CDR1 MGHRA and CDR2 YSYEKL. The CDR3 is 17 amino acids. The germline V and J ends were trimmed by 2 bases and 5 bases, with 21 bases remaining between them. This CDR3 is CASSQIMVQTKGTEAFF. The CDR3, as DNA: TGCGCCAGCAGCCAAATCATGGTCCAGACTAAAGGTACTGAAGCTTTCTTT.

V usage is TRBV30 and J usage is TRBJ2-3; unclear D gene. CDR3 length: 14 amino acids. Looked up from germline, CDR1 is GTSNPN and CDR2 is SVGIG (reference sequence). The V and J ends lost 0 bases and 1 base respectively, with 8 bases between them. The CDR3 DNA reads as TGTGCCTGGAGTGTCGGTAGGGGCACAGATACGCAGTATTTT. As protein: CAWSVGRGTDTQYF. Full variable domain (missing parts from reference TRBV30 and TRBJ2-3): SQTIHQWPATLVQPVGSPLSLECTVEGTSNPNLYWYRQAAGRGLQLLFYSVGIGQISSEVPQNLSASRPQDRQFILSSKKLLLSDSGFYLCAWSVGRGTDTQYFGPGTRLTVL.